One sample yielded the 30 T cell receptor beta chains listed below, sequenced in a study of T cell responses to AZD1222 COVID-19 vaccine. Sequencing used immunoSEQ multiplex PCR; TCRdb keeps in-frame clones, though not all of them. The sample has some 150,000 clones, about nine tenths seen once; the top ten hold more than 3%. Sequenced here: peripheral blood, sampled on day 0 of AZD1222 vaccination. Receptors originate from an adult in good health.

The sample holds one count of this clone. This sequence joins TRBV5-8 and TRBJ2-7; D unclear. Germline V gene lookup returns CDR1 SGHTS and CDR2 YDEGEE. This CDR3 contains 14 residues. Trimming stripped 0 bases from V and 1 base from J, with 8 bases between. In DNA form, the CDR3 reads TGTGCCAGCAGCTTGGCACACGGATCCTACGAGCAGTACTTC. The encoded protein is CASSLAHGSYEQYF.

The chain uses TRBV4-2 and TRBJ1-4; 7 positions agree with TRBD1. Trimming at V came to 0 bases and at J to 5 bases, leaving 9 bases not matched to a gene. The CDR3 is 17 residues long. CDR1 and CDR2 from the germline V gene are LGHNA and YNFKEQ. DNA for the CDR3: TGTGCCAGCAGCCAAGAACAGGGGCGGGGCCCAAATGAAAAACTGTTTTTT. Translated, it gives CASSQEQGRGPNEKLFF.

The chain combines TRBV28 with TRBJ2-1; 12 nucleotides agree with TRBD2. CDR3 length equals 17 residues. J gave up 0 bases and V 10 bases, and 10 bases lay outside the gene matches. CDR1 and CDR2 from the germline V gene are MDHEN and SYDVKM. The CDR3 DNA sequence: TGTGCCACCATGTGGACTAGCGGGAAGAGCTCCTACAATGAGCAGTTCTTC. It specifies CATMWTSGKSSYNEQFF.

About this clone: Other DNA sequences in the sample encode the same CDR3. The rearrangement joins TRBV19 to TRBJ1-1; D might be TRBD1 (6 bases). This CDR3 region has 14 residues. Germline assignment: CDR1 LNHDA and CDR2 SQIVND (reference sequence). V lost 3 bases to trimming and J lost 1 base, with 9 bases between them. Here the CDR3 reads CASSIGGGNTEAFF. The CDR3 DNA reads TGTGCCAGTAGTATTGGAGGGGGGAACACTGAAGCTTTCTTT.

V gene TRBV18 combines with J gene TRBJ1-5; D is uncertain. Germline CDR1 is KGHSH and CDR2 is LQKENI. V gave up 2 bases and J gave up 1 base, with 6 bases separating them. The CDR3 runs 14 residues. The chain's CDR3 is CASSPGGSNQPQHF. Here the CDR3 DNA reads TGTGCCAGCTCACCAGGTGGGAGCAATCAGCCCCAGCATTTT.

V is TRBV6-5 and J is TRBJ1-6; weak D call: TRBD1 (5 bases). The V and J ends lost 11 bases and 9 bases respectively, with 14 bases between them. The CDR3 has 12 residues. Per the germline V gene, CDR1 is MNHEY and CDR2 is SVGAGI. CDR3 bases: TGTGCCGTCCGAGACGGGGGTTCACCCCTCCACTTT. Translated: CAVRDGGSPLHF.

This rearrangement joins TRBV5-1 to TRBJ2-2; TRBD2 aligns across 11 bases. J gave up 6 bases and V 4 bases, and 8 bases lay outside the gene matches. Germline loops: CDR1 SGHRS, CDR2 YFSETQ. The CDR3 sequence is 16 residues long. CDR3 loop: CASSVLLAGEAGELFF. In DNA form, the CDR3 reads TGCGCCAGCAGCGTCCTACTAGCGGGAGAGGCCGGGGAGCTGTTTTTT.

This chain links TRBV5-1 with TRBJ2-7; possibly TRBD1 for D (5 bases). Germline V gene data show CDR1 as SGHRS and CDR2 as YFSETQ. The CDR3 spans 12 residues. V was pared by 2 bases and J by 7 bases, with 10 bases between. The CDR3 DNA is TGCGCCAGCAGCTTCCCCCCAGGGGAGCAGTACTTC. Amino acid sequence: CASSFPPGEQYF.

On this clone itself: The same CDR3 arises from other DNA sequences in this sample as well. V is TRBV18 and J is TRBJ2-1; D gene uncertain. Trimming stripped 3 bases from V and 6 bases from J, with 6 bases between. Germline assignment: CDR1 KGHSH and CDR2 LQKENI. There are 12 residues in the CDR3. The CDR3 DNA reads TGTGCCAGCTCACCCCAAGTCAATGAGCAGTTCTTC. This codes for CASSPQVNEQFF.

The gene calls are TRBV5-1 and TRBJ2-5; 11 nucleotides agree with TRBD2. The CDR3 runs 16 residues. Germline CDR1 is SGHRS and CDR2 is YFSETQ. With V trimmed by 4 bases and J by 1 base, 6 bases remained unmatched. The CDR3 DNA is TGCGCCAGCAGCCCTAGACTAGCGGGGACCCAAGAGACCCAGTACTTC. It yields the protein CASSPRLAGTQETQYF.

The gene calls are TRBV19 and TRBJ1-5, with D unresolved. The CDR3 extends over 12 amino acids. Germline CDR1 and CDR2: LNHDA and SQIVND (reference sequence). V dropped 9 bases and J dropped 5 bases, with 11 bases sitting between them. In DNA, the CDR3 is TGTGCCAGCAGATTACTCGATCAGCCCCAGCATTTT. Its protein is CASRLLDQPQHF.

The rearrangement uses TRBV3-1 (or the pseudogene TRBV3-2) and TRBJ1-5, with D uncertain. The V end lost 0 bases, the J end lost 9 bases, and 15 bases lay between the germline ends. Germline V gene data show CDR1 as LGHDT and CDR2 as YNNKEL (reference sequence). This CDR3 has 15 amino acids. The CDR3 sequence is CASSQDLTSLMPQHF. CDR3 nucleotide sequence: TGTGCCAGCAGCCAAGATCTGACCTCCTTGATGCCCCAGCATTTT.

The CDR3 DNA reads TGTGCCAGCGGGACAGGGGGCGCAGGTGGCAATGAGCAGTTCTTC. It is translated as CASGTGGAGGNEQFF. V is TRBV6-4 and J is TRBJ2-1, with 12 nucleotides matching TRBD1. The ends lost 8 bases at V and 6 bases at J; junction bases unmatched: 8. Per the germline V gene, CDR1 is MRHNA and CDR2 is SNTAGT. The CDR3 extends over 15 amino acids.

The chain carries TRBV7-8 and TRBJ2-2; possibly TRBD1 for D (5 bases). The length of the CDR3 is 17 residues. Trimming took off 4 bases at V and 3 bases at J, with 18 bases between the two ends. Per the germline V gene, CDR1 is SGHVS and CDR2 is FQNEAQ. Here the CDR3 DNA reads TGTGCCAGCAGCTCCTCCGTTTGGCAGGGCGACACCGGGGAGCTGTTTTTT. It specifies CASSSSVWQGDTGELFF. The whole variable domain, filled in from reference TRBV7-8 and TRBJ2-2, reads GAGVSQSPRYKVAKRGQDVALRCDPISGHVSLFWYQQALGQGPEFLTYFQNEAQLDKSGLPSDRFFAERPEGSVSTLKIQRTQQEDSAVYLCASSSSVWQGDTGELFFGEGSRLTVL.

The chain joins TRBV6-2 or TRBV6-3 to TRBJ2-7; 9 positions match TRBD1. Per the germline V gene, CDR1 is MNHEY and CDR2 is SVGEGT. The junction had 17 bases not matched to a gene; V was cut back by 6 bases and J by 2 bases. CDR3 length: 18 residues. The CDR3 sequence is CASRYPTSGQGKTYEQYF. CDR3 DNA: TGTGCCAGCAGGTACCCAACCTCCGGACAGGGGAAAACCTACGAGCAGTACTTC.

This clone appeared once. The V and J genes are TRBV29-1 and TRBJ2-5, with a tentative D call TRBD2 (6 bases). From germline, CDR1 is SQVTM and CDR2 ANQGSEA. The CDR3 runs 14 residues. V lost 2 bases, J lost 4 bases, and 14 bases lay in between. The CDR3 sequence: CSVERTGRRETQYF. As DNA, the CDR3 is TGCAGCGTTGAAAGGACGGGGAGGAGAGAGACCCAGTACTTC.

The chain uses TRBV3-1 (or the pseudogene TRBV3-2) and TRBJ1-5; D ambiguous. The CDR3 contains 15 residues. Germline CDR1 and CDR2: LGHDT and YNNKEL (reference sequence). Trimming took 2 bases from V and 5 from J, leaving 13 bases between them. The CDR3 protein is CASSQSPDGDQPQHF. CDR3 in DNA: TGTGCCAGCAGCCAAAGTCCGGATGGGGATCAGCCCCAGCATTTT.

The chain uses TRBV29-1 and TRBJ2-7, with 10 nucleotides matching TRBD1. The J segment lost 5 bases and the V segment lost 7 bases, leaving 8 bases of the junction unmatched. Per the germline V gene, CDR1 is SQVTM and CDR2 is ANQGSEA. This CDR3 has 13 residues. The CDR3, as DNA: TGCAGCGCCGGTGGACAGGGGGTCCACGAGCAGTACTTC. It encodes CSAGGQGVHEQYF.

This rearrangement joins TRBV5-4 to TRBJ1-4; D ambiguous. Trimming cost V 4 bases and J 4 bases, with 14 bases left between them. Germline lookup yields CDR1 SGHNT and CDR2 YYREEE (reference sequence). The CDR3 consists of 15 residues. The CDR3 loop is CASSPLDGGNEKLFF. The CDR3 bases are TGTGCCAGCAGCCCGCTGGACGGAGGTAATGAAAAACTGTTTTTT.

There are a few counts of this clone. V gene TRBV3-1 (or the pseudogene TRBV3-2) combines with J gene TRBJ2-3, with TRBD2 identical over 8 bases. CDR1 is LGHDT, CDR2 YNNKEL, per germline (reference sequence). The CDR3 extends over 19 amino acids. J was trimmed by 4 bases and V by 2 bases; bases with no gene match: 17. The CDR3, as DNA: TGTGCCAGCAGCCAATCTGGCGGGAGGAGGGATATGGGTCCAGATACGCAGTATTTT. It codes for CASSQSGGRRDMGPDTQYF.

The V and J genes are TRBV19 and TRBJ1-4; D is unresolved. From germline, CDR1 is LNHDA and CDR2 SQIVND (reference sequence). The length of the CDR3 is 14 residues. The V end was cut by 4 bases, the J end by 0 bases, with 6 bases between. CDR3 residues: CASSRAATNEKLFF. The DNA for the CDR3 is TGTGCCAGTAGTAGGGCGGCAACTAATGAAAAACTGTTTTTT.

V gene TRBV9 combines with J gene TRBJ1-2; D not certain. Trimming left V 0 bases short and J 1 base short, with 4 bases between. Germline V gene lookup returns CDR1 SGDLS and CDR2 YYNGEE. This CDR3 has 13 residues. CDR3 region: CASSVEGNYGYTF. CDR3 sequence (DNA): TGTGCCAGCAGCGTAGAGGGTAACTATGGCTACACCTTC. The full variable domain, in which reference TRBV9 and TRBJ1-2 provide the parts outside the CDR3, is DSGVTQTPKHLITATGQRVTLRCSPRSGDLSVYWYQQSLDQGLQFLIQYYNGEERAKGNILERFSAQQFPDLHSELNLSSLELGDSALYFCASSVEGNYGYTFGSGTRLTVV.

This clone was recorded many times. The same CDR3 is also encoded by other DNA sequences in this sample. The V gene is TRBV9, the J gene TRBJ2-5; 11 nucleotides align to TRBD2. Per the germline V gene, CDR1 is SGDLS and CDR2 is YYNGEE. This CDR3 contains 15 residues. The trim removed 0 bases at V and 4 bases at J, leaving 2 bases unmatched. CDR3 nucleotide sequence: TGTGCCAGCAGCGTAGGTCTAGCGGGAGGAGAGACCCAGTACTTC. Protein: CASSVGLAGGETQYF.

This chain connects TRBV28 to TRBJ1-2, with a tentative D call TRBD1 (6 bases). CDR3 length: 14 residues. Germline CDR1 reads MDHEN; CDR2 reads SYDVKM. With 6 bases removed from V and 4 bases from J, the gap between germline ends came to 15 bases. The CDR3 protein is CASRQQGSPYGYTF. The CDR3 nucleotides read TGTGCCAGCAGGCAGCAGGGGTCCCCCTATGGCTACACCTTC.

The rearrangement uses TRBV29-1 and TRBJ2-6, with no clear D. V lost 4 bases and J lost 2, with 6 bases in between. The germline gives CDR1 SQVTM, CDR2 ANQGSEA. This CDR3 has 13 amino acids. In nucleotides, the CDR3 is TGCAGCGTTGTTAGGGCTGGGGCCAACGTCCTGACTTTC. Protein sequence: CSVVRAGANVLTF.

This clone was counted only a few times. The J gene is TRBJ2-7, the V gene TRBV4-2; weak D call: TRBD2 (6 bases). Germline V gives CDR1 LGHNA, CDR2 YNFKEQ. Trimming pared 0 bases from V and 1 base from J, leaving 13 bases between. The CDR3 loop spans 16 amino acids. The CDR3 spells CASSQDSTSPSYEQYF. The CDR3, as DNA: TGTGCCAGCAGCCAAGATTCTACTAGCCCGTCCTACGAGCAGTACTTC.

The rearrangement links TRBV19 to TRBJ2-2; D gene unclear. This CDR3 contains 14 residues. Germline values: CDR1 LNHDA, CDR2 SQIVND (reference sequence). Trimming cost V 6 bases and J 3 bases, with 11 bases left between them. CDR3 DNA: TGTGCCAGTAGGTTTGGTACCTACACCGGGGAGCTGTTTTTT. Translated, it gives CASRFGTYTGELFF. Full variable domain (remainder filled in from reference TRBV19 and TRBJ2-2): DGGITQSPKYLFRKEGQNVTLSCEQNLNHDAMYWYRQDPGQGLRLIYYSQIVNDFQKGDIAEGYSVSREKKESFPLTVTSAQKNPTAFYLCASRFGTYTGELFFGEGSRLTVL.

The CDR3 DNA is TGTGCCAGTAGTGGTCTCCCGCGGGGGGTACAATATCGGGCCCAGCATTTT. Protein product: CASSGLPRGVQYRAQHF. The J gene is TRBJ1-5, the V gene TRBV19, with D perhaps matching TRBD1 (5 bases). The V end was cut by 5 bases, the J end by 11 bases, with 28 bases between. CDR3 size: 17 residues. Per germline, CDR1 LNHDA and CDR2 SQIVND (reference sequence).

The chain has TRBV3-1 (or the pseudogene TRBV3-2) and TRBJ1-4; 9 nucleotides line up with TRBD1. The CDR3 contains 18 residues. Per germline, CDR1 LGHDT and CDR2 YNNKEL (reference sequence). V gave up 4 bases and J gave up 0 bases; unmatched junction bases: 9. The CDR3 DNA sequence: TGTGCCAGCAGCCGCGTCCCGGGACAGGGTCCAACTAATGAAAAACTGTTTTTT. Translation gives CASSRVPGQGPTNEKLFF.

The chain uses TRBV18 and TRBJ1-1; D is possibly TRBD1 (5 bases). The CDR3 is 17 amino acids. The germline gives CDR1 KGHSH, CDR2 LQKENI. Trimming took 3 bases from V and 6 from J, leaving 23 bases between them. CDR3 protein: CASSPSRIRTSSPEAFF. CDR3 coding DNA: TGTGCCAGCTCACCTTCTCGGATCCGGACAAGCAGTCCTGAAGCTTTCTTT.